The text below deals with one T cell receptor beta chain. Its antigen is still unknown. This table comes from immunoSEQ multiplex PCR, and its TCRdb copy is limited to in-frame clones, with some not included. The data contain around 11,000 clones, approximately 51% of them seen just once; the ten biggest clones take up approximately 13%. The data were obtained in a study of T cell clonotyping in hematopoietic cell transplantation. This CDR3 comprises 15 residues. Per germline, CDR1 GTSNPN and CDR2 SVGIG (reference sequence). V was shortened by 3 bases and J by 3 bases, with 18 bases between the two germline ends. Study findings and constraints: After transplant, recipient diversity fell while pathologically expanded clonotypes grew through day 180. At the given depth, recipient repertoires were over 95% de novo clonotypes. Without cell sorting, CD4 versus CD8 contributions remain unresolved.

The specimen comprised peripheral blood mononuclear cells, sampled 100 days after allogeneic stem cell transplant. This TCR was sampled from a female patient in her 50s who had an allogeneic stem cell transplant from an unrelated donor, so the T cells may come from the graft donor. Some clones in this sample may be carry-over from other donors' samples. V is TRBV30 and J is TRBJ2-7; D call uncertain. This chain's CDR3 is CAWRGYALSNYEQYF. CDR3 sequence (DNA): TGTGCCTGGAGGGGCTATGCACTCAGCAACTACGAGCAGTACTTC.